These 10 T cell receptor beta chains came from one sample sequenced in a study of CD8 T cells in ankylosing spondylitis. Via MiXCR, TCRdb re-called the 5' RACE reads, giving one row per CDR3 protein. The top ten clones hold around 5.1% of a sample with around 210,000 distinct CDR3 sequences, 8% to 10% of them seen once. Sequences were obtained from blood, either unsorted or a sorted T cell fraction (not recorded which). These receptors were taken from a female donor with ankylosing spondylitis or in good health (not recorded which).

With regard to this clonotype: A read error may explain this, as a much larger clone is one base away. The chain uses TRBV11-2 and TRBJ2-1; D is possibly TRBD2 (6 bases). CDR1 is SGHAT, CDR2 FQNNGV, per germline. The CDR3 length is 14 residues. DNA for the CDR3: TGTGTCAGCAGCTTAGATATCGGGGGCAATGAGCAGTTCTTC. It yields the protein CVSSLDIGGNEQFF.

This clonotype showed up just a few times. The chain links TRBV28 to TRBJ2-1, with D possibly being TRBD2 (5 bases). Germline V gene sequence: CDR1 MDHEN, CDR2 SYDVKM. V was cut by 3 bases and J by 2 bases, with 8 bases left in between. The CDR3 is made up of 14 amino acids. CDR3 residues: CASSLYGTYNEQFF. The CDR3 nucleotides read TGTGCCAGCAGTTTGTACGGGACCTACAATGAGCAGTTCTTC.

This rearrangement joins TRBV7-2 to TRBJ2-7, with D hard to call. V was shortened by 2 bases and J by 2 bases, with 10 bases between the two germline ends. The CDR3 totals 14 residues. The germline V gene has CDR1 SGHTA and CDR2 FQGNSA. Written as DNA, the CDR3 is TGTGCCAGCAGCTTACCGATCGGCACCTACGAGCAGTACTTC. Protein: CASSLPIGTYEQYF.

This clonotype was detected ten times or more. V usage is TRBV5-1 and J usage is TRBJ2-3; D is possibly TRBD1 or TRBD2 (5 bases each). The CDR3 runs to 14 residues. V was cut by 6 bases and J by 0 bases, with 11 bases left in between. Germline-derived CDR1 and CDR2 are SGHRS and YFSETQ. This CDR3 is CASTWGFSTDTQYF. The CDR3 nucleotides read TGCGCCAGCACCTGGGGGTTTAGCACAGATACGCAGTATTTT.

A word on this clonotype: One base away lies a much larger clone, so this may be a sequencing read error. CDR3: CTSSPWWRGQISTLAKNIQYF. The CDR3 DNA sequence: TGTACCAGCAGTCCATGGTGGCGGGGACAGATCAGTACTTTAGCCAAAAACATTCAGTACTTC. The genes are TRBV2 and TRBJ2-4; possible D gene TRBD1, 7 bases. Germline lookup yields CDR1 SNHLY and CDR2 FYNNEI. This CDR3 has 21 residues.

In this sample, this clonotype turned up many times. Compared with germline, one end of the junction differs, possibly owing to a read error. The chain uses TRBV5-6 and TRBJ2-2; no firm D call. Germline V gives CDR1 SGHDT, CDR2 YYEEEE. The CDR3 runs 11 residues. For the CDR3, the DNA is TGCGCCAGCAGCCGGCCCGGGGAGCTGTTTTTT. Amino acid sequence: CASSRPGELFF. Full variable domain (outside the CDR3, taken from reference TRBV5-6 and TRBJ2-2): DAGVTQSPTHLIKTRGQQVTLRCSPKSGHDTVSWYQQALGQGPQFIFQYYEEEERQRGNFPDRFSGHQFPNYSSELNVNALLLGDSALYLCASSRPGELFFGEGSRLTVL.

The gene calls are TRBV5-1 and TRBJ2-1; 7 positions match TRBD2. V was clipped by 7 bases and J by 7 bases; unmatched bases: 2. The length of the CDR3 is 11 residues. From germline, CDR1 is SGHRS and CDR2 YFSETQ. DNA of the CDR3: TGCGCCAGCCTCGGGAGGAATGAGCAGTTCTTC. Its protein is CASLGRNEQFF.

This clonotype was observed at least ten times. This sequence joins TRBV5-8 and TRBJ2-1; D may be TRBD1 or TRBD2 (6 bases each). V lost 4 bases, J lost 9 bases, and 26 bases lay in between. The CDR3 has 17 residues. Germline V gene data show CDR1 as SGHTS and CDR2 as YDEGEE. CDR3 loop: CASSPLGGRGMVGEQFF. The CDR3 DNA reads as TGTGCCAGCAGCCCCCTGGGGGGCAGGGGTATGGTAGGTGAGCAGTTCTTC.

This clonotype was recorded at least ten times. The chain links TRBV7-6 to TRBJ1-1; the match to TRBD1 covers 7 bases. The CDR3 loop spans 14 amino acids. The germline V gene encodes CDR1 SGHVS and CDR2 FNYEAQ. Germline trimming cut 0 bases from V and 4 bases from J; bases unmatched to any gene: 2. The CDR3 here is CASSLAEGATEAFF. The CDR3 DNA reads as TGTGCCAGCAGCTTAGCGGAGGGGGCCACTGAAGCTTTCTTT.

There are many counts of this clonotype. V gene TRBV19 combines with J gene TRBJ1-1, with no clear D. Per germline, CDR1 LNHDA and CDR2 SQIVND (reference sequence). V was shortened by 5 bases and J by 1 base, with 11 bases between the two germline ends. This CDR3 has 14 amino acids. CDR3 in amino acids: CASSARESNTEAFF. In nucleotides, the CDR3 is TGTGCCAGTAGTGCCCGGGAGTCGAACACTGAAGCTTTCTTT.